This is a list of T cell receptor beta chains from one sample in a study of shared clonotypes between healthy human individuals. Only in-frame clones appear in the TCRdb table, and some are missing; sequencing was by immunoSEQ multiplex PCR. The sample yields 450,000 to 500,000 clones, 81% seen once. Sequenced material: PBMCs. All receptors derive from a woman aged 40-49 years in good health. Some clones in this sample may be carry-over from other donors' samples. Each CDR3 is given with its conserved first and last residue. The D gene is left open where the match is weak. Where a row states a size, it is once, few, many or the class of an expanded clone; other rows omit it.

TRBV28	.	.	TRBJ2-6	CASSLRGSSGANVLTF	TGTGCCAGCAGTTTAAGGGGGAGCTCTGGGGCCAACGTCCTGACTTTC
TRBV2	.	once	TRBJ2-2	CASSEWVTGELFF	TGTGCCAGCAGTGAGTGGGTCACCGGGGAGCTGTTTTTT
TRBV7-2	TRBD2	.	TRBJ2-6	CASSLRASGTGANVLTF	TGTGCCAGCAGCTTAAGGGCTAGCGGGACTGGGGCCAACGTCCTGACTTTC
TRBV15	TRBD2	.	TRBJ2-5	CATSKRGVRETQYF	TGTGCCACCAGCAAGCGGGGGGTACGAGAGACCCAGTACTTC
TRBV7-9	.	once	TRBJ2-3	CASSLASATDTQYF	TGTGCCAGCAGCTTAGCTAGCGCCACAGATACGCAGTATTTT
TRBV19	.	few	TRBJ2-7	CATSRGYEQYF	TGTGCCACCTCTCGGGGGTACGAGCAGTACTTC
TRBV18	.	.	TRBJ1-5	CASSPRGDKNQPQHF	TGTGCCAGCTCACCACGCGGGGACAAGAATCAGCCCCAGCATTTT
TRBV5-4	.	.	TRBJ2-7	CASSLGDEQYF	TGTGCCAGCAGCTTGGGCGACGAGCAGTACTTC
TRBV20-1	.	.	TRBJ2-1	CSAGTPDEQFF	TGCAGTGCTGGGACTCCGGATGAGCAGTTCTTC
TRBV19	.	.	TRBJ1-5	CASSITGRGTYSNQPQHF	TGTGCCAGTAGTATCACGGGACGGGGAACATATAGCAATCAGCCCCAGCATTTT
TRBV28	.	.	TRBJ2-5	CASSLLRVGTQYF	TGTGCCAGCAGTTTATTAAGGGTTGGGACCCAGTACTTC
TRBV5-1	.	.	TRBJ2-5	CASSLGSGETQYF	TGCGCCAGCAGCCTGGGCAGTGGGGAGACCCAGTACTTC
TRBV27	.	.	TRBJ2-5	CASSVDYQETQYF	TGTGCCAGCAGTGTAGACTACCAAGAGACCCAGTACTTC
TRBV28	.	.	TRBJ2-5	CASSPPYPGETQYF	TGTGCCAGCAGTCCACCCTATCCCGGGGAGACCCAGTACTTC
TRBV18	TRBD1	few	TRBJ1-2	CASSPDRGGYTF	TGTGCCAGCTCACCAGACAGGGGAGGCTACACCTTC
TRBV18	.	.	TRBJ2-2	CASLPGNTGELFF	TGTGCCAGCTTACCAGGGAACACCGGGGAGCTGTTTTTT
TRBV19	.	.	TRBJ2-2	CASSIGVVTGELFF	TGTGCCAGTAGTATAGGGGTCGTCACCGGGGAGCTGTTTTTT
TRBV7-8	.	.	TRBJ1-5	CASSLAGGIQHF	TGTGCCAGCAGCTTAGCGGGGGGTATCCAGCATTTT
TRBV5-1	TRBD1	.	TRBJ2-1	CASSPGQGDYNEQFF	TGCGCCAGCAGCCCAGGACAGGGGGACTACAATGAGCAGTTCTTC
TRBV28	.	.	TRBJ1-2	CASQGFFASTF	TGTGCCAGTCAGGGGTTTTTTGCAAGTACCTTC
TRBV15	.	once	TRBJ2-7	CATSRDGGSEQYF	TGTGCCACCAGCAGAGATGGGGGGAGCGAGCAGTACTTC
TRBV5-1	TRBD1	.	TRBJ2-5	CASSLSQGALETQYF	TGCGCCAGCAGCTTGTCCCAGGGGGCATTAGAGACCCAGTACTTC
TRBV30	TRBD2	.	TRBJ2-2	CASNLTSGMVRTGELFF	TGTGCCTCAAACCTGACTAGCGGGATGGTTCGTACCGGGGAGCTGTTTTTT
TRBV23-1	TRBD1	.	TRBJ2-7	CASSPRTGCAHEQYF	TGCGCCAGCAGCCCAAGGACAGGTTGCGCCCACGAGCAGTACTTC